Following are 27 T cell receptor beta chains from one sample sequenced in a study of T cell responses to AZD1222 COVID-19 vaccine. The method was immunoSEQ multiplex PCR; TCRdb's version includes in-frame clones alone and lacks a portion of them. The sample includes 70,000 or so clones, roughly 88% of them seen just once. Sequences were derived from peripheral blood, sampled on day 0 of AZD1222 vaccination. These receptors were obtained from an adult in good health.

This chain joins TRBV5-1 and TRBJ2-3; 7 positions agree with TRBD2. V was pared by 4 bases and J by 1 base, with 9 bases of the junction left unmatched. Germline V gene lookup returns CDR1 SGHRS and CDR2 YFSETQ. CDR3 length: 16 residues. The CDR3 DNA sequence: TGCGCCAGCAGCGGACGACTCAGCGGGGGCACAGATACGCAGTATTTT. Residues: CASSGRLSGGTDTQYF. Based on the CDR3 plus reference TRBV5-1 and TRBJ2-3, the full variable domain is KAGVTQTPRYLIKTRGQQVTLSCSPISGHRSVSWYQQTPGQGLQFLFEYFSETQRNKGNFPGRFSGRQFSNSRSEMNVSTLELGDSALYLCASSGRLSGGTDTQYFGPGTRLTVL.

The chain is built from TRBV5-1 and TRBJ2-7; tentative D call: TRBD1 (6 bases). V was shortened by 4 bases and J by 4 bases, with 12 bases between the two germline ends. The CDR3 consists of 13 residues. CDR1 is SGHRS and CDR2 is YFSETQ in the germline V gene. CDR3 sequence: CASSVDSQYEQYF. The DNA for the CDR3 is TGCGCCAGCAGCGTGGACAGTCAATACGAGCAGTACTTC.

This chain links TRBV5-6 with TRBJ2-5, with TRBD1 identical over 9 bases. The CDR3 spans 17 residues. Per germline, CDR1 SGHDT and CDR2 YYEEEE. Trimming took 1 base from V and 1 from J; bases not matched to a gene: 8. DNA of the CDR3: TGTGCCAGCAGCTTGAACAGGGGGCAGAACATCCAAGAGACCCAGTACTTC. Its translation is CASSLNRGQNIQETQYF.

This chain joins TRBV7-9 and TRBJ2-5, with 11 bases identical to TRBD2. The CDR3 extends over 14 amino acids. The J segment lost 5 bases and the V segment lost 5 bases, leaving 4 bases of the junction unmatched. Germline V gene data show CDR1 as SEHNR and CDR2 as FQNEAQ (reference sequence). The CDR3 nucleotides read TGTGCCAGCAGCCCAACTAGCGGGAGTGAGACCCAGTACTTC. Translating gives CASSPTSGSETQYF.

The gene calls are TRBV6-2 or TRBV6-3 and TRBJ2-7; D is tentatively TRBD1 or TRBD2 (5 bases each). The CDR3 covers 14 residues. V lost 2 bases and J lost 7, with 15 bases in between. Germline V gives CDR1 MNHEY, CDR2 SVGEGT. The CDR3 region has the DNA TGTGCCAGCAGTTACCCAGCAGGGACGGAGGAGCAGTACTTC. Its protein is CASSYPAGTEEQYF.

The CDR3 sequence is CASSFSGYNEQFF. CDR3 in DNA: TGCGCCAGCAGCTTCTCCGGATACAATGAGCAGTTCTTC. V is TRBV5-1 and J is TRBJ2-1; D gene uncertain. The CDR3 spans 13 residues. V lost 2 bases, J lost 4 bases, and 7 bases lay in between. CDR1 and CDR2 from the germline V gene are SGHRS and YFSETQ.

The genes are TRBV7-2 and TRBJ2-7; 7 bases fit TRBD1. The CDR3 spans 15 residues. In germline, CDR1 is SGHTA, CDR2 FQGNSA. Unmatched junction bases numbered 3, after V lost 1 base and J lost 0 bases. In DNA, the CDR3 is TGTGCCAGCAGCTTAGAATGGGACAGCTCCTACGAGCAGTACTTC. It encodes CASSLEWDSSYEQYF.

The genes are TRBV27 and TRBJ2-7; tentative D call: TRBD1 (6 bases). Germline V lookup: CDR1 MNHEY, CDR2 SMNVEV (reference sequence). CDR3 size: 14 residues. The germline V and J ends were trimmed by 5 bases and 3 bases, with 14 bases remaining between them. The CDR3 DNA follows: TGTGCCAGCAGTCCAAGCGGACAGATCTACGAGCAGTACTTC. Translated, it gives CASSPSGQIYEQYF.

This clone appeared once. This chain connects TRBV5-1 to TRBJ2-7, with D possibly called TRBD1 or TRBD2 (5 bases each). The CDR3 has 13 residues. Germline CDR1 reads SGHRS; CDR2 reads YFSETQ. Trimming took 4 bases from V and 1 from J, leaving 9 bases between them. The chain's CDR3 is CASSRDGSYEQYF. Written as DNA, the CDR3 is TGCGCCAGCAGCAGGGACGGGTCCTACGAGCAGTACTTC.

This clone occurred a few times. The CDR3 nucleotides are TGTGCCAGCAGCCTACCGGGACAGCAGTTCTTC. Protein sequence: CASSLPGQQFF. The chain couples TRBV3-1 (or the pseudogene TRBV3-2) to TRBJ2-1; D tentatively fits TRBD1 or TRBD2 (5 bases each). Germline loops: CDR1 LGHDT, CDR2 YNNKEL (reference sequence). The CDR3 is 11 residues long. The V end lost 4 bases, the J end lost 11 bases, and 9 bases lay between the germline ends.

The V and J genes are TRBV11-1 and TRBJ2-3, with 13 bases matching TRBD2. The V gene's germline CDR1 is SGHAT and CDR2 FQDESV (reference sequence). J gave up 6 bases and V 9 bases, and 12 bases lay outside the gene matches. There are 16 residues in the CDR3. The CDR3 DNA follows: TGTGCCAGTCGGATCGGGACTAGCGGGAAGTTGGATACGCAGTATTTT. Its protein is CASRIGTSGKLDTQYF.

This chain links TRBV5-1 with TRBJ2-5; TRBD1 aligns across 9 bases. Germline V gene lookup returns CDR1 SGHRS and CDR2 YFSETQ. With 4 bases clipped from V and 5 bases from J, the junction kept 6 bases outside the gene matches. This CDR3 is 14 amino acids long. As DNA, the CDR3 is TGCGCCAGCAGCACCCGGACAGGGGTCGAGACCCAGTACTTC. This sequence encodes CASSTRTGVETQYF.

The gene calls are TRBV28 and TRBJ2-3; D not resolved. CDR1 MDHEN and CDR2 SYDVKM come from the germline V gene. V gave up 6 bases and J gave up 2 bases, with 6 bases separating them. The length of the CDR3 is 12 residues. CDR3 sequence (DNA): TGTGCCAGCAGCAGATACACAGATACGCAGTATTTT. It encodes CASSRYTDTQYF.

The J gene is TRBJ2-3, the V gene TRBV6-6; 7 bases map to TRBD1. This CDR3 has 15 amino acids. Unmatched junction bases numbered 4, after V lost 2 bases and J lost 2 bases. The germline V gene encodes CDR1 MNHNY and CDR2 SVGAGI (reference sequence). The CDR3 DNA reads TGTGCCAGCAGTTACCCCGGGACAGCCACAGATACGCAGTATTTT. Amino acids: CASSYPGTATDTQYF.

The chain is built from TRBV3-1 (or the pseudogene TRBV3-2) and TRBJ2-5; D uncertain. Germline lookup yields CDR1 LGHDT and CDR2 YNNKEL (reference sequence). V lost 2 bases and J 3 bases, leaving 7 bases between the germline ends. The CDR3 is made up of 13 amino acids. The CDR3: CASSQRAEETQYF. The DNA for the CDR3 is TGTGCCAGCAGCCAACGGGCAGAAGAGACCCAGTACTTC.

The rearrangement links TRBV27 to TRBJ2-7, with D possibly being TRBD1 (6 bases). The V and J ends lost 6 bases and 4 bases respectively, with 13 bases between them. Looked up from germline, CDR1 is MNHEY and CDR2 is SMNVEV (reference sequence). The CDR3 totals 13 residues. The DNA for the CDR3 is TGTGCCAGCAGCATTATGAGGGGGTACGAGCAGTACTTC. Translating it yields CASSIMRGYEQYF.

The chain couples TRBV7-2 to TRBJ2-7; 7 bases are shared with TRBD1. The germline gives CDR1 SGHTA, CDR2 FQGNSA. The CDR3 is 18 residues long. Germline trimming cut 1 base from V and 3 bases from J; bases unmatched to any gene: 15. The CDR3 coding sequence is TGTGCCAGCAGCTTAGAGATAGGGGGCGCAATCGCCTTCTACGAGCAGTACTTC. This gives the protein CASSLEIGGAIAFYEQYF.

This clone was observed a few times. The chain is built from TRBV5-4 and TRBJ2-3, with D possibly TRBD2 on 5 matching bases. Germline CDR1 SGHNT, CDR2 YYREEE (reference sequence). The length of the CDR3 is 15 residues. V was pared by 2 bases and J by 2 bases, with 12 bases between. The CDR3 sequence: CASSLEAGNTDTQYF. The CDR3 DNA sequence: TGTGCCAGCAGCTTAGAGGCGGGCAACACAGATACGCAGTATTTT.

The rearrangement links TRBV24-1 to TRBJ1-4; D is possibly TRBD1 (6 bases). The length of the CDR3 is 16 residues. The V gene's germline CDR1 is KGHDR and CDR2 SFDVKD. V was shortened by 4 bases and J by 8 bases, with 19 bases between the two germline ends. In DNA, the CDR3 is TGTGCCACCAGTGACACCGGGACACCGGGAAGAGAAAAACTGTTTTTT. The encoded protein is CATSDTGTPGREKLFF.

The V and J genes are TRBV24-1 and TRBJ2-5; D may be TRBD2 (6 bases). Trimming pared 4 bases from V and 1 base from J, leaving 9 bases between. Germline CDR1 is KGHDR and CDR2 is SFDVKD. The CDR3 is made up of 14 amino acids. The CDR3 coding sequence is TGTGCCACCAGTGAAAGCGGGTCCCAAGAGACCCAGTACTTC. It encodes CATSESGSQETQYF.

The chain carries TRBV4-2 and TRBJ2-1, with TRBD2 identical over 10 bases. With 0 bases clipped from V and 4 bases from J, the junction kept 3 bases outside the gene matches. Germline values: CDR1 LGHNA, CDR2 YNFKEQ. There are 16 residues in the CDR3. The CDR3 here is CASSQEETSGYNEQFF. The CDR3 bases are TGTGCCAGCAGCCAAGAAGAGACTAGCGGGTACAATGAGCAGTTCTTC.

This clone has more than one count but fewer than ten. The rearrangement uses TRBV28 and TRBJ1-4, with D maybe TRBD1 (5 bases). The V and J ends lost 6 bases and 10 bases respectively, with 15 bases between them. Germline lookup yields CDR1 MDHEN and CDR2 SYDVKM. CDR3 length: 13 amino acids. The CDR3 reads CASRPGQSGKLFF. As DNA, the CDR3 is TGTGCCAGCAGACCCGGACAAAGTGGAAAACTGTTTTTT.

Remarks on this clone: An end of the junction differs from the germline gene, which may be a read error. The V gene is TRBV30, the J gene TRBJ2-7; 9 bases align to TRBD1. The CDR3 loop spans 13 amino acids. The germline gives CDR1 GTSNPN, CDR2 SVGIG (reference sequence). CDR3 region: CAGSTTGGAEQYF. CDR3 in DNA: TGTGCCGGGAGTACGACAGGGGGTGCCGAGCAGTACTTC.

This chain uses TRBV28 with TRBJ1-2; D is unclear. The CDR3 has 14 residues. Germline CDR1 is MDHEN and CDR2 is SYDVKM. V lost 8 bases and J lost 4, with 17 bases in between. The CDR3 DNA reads TGTGCCAGCCGTAGGAAATTGAGCCTCTATGGCTACACCTTC. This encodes CASRRKLSLYGYTF.

CDR3 in amino acids: CASSMTGAGEQYF. CDR3 sequence (DNA): TGTGCCAGTAGTATGACAGGGGCGGGCGAGCAGTACTTC. V gene TRBV19 combines with J gene TRBJ2-7; 8 nucleotides align to TRBD1. Germline CDR1 and CDR2: LNHDA and SQIVND (reference sequence). This CDR3 contains 13 residues. The ends lost 3 bases at V and 6 bases at J; junction bases unmatched: 4. The full variable domain, with the rest looked up from reference TRBV19 and TRBJ2-7, is DGGITQSPKYLFRKEGQNVTLSCEQNLNHDAMYWYRQDPGQGLRLIYYSQIVNDFQKGDIAEGYSVSREKKESFPLTVTSAQKNPTAFYLCASSMTGAGEQYFGPGTRLTVT.

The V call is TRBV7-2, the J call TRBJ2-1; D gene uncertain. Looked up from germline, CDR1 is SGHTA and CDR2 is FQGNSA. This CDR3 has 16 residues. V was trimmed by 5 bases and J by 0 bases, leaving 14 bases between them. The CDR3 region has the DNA TGTGCCAGCAGCCCACCCCGAGGAGTCTCCTACAATGAGCAGTTCTTC. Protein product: CASSPPRGVSYNEQFF.

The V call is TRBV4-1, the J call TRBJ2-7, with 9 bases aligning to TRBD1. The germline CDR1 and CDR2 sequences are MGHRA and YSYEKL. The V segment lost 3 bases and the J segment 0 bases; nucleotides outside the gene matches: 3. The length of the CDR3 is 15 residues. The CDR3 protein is CASSQTTGGSYEQYF. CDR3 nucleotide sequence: TGCGCCAGCAGCCAGACGACAGGGGGCTCCTACGAGCAGTACTTC.